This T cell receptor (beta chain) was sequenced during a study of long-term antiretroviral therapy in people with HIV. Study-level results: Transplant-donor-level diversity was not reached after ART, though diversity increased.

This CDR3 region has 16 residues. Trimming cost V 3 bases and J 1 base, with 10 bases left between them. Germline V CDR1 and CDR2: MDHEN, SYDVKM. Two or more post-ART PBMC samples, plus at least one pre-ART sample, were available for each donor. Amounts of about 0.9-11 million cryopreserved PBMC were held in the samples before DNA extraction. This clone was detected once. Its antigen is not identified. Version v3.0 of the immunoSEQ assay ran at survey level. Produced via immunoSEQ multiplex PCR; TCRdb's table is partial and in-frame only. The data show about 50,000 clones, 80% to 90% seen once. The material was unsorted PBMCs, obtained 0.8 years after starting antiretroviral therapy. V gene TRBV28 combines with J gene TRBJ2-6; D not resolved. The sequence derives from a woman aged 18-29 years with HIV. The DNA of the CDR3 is TGTGCCAGCAGTTTCCCTCTACAATCTGGGGCCAACGTCCTGACTTTC. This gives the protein CASSFPLQSGANVLTF.